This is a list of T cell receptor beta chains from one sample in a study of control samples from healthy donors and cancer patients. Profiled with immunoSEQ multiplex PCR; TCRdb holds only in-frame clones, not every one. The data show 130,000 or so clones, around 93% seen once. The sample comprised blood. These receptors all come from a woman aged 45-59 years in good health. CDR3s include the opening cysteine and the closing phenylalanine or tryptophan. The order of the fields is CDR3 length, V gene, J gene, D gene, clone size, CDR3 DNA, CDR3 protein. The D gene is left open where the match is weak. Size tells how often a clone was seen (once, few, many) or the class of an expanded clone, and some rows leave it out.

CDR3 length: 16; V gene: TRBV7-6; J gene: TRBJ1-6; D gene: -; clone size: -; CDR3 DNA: TGTGCCAGCAGCTTAGGCAGTAAGAGGGGCGGATCACCCCTCCACTTT; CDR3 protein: CASSLGSKRGGSPLHF
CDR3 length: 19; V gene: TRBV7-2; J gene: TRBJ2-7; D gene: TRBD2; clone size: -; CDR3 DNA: TGTGCCAGCAGCTTAGGCGGCCTAGCGGTCGACCGTTTTCCCTACGAGCAGTACTTC; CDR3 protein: CASSLGGLAVDRFPYEQYF
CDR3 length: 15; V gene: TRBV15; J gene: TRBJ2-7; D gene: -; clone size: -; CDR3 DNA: TGTGCCACCAGCAGAGATATGGGGGTAACCTACGAGCAGTACTTC; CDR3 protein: CATSRDMGVTYEQYF
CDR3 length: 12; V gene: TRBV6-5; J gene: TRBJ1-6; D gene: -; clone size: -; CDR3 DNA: TGTGCCAGTAAAAAATCCCATTCACCCCTCCACTTT; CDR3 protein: CASKKSHSPLHF
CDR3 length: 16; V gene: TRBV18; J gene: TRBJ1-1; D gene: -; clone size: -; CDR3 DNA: TGTGCCAGCTCACCTAGCGGGCGAGGGCCGAACACTGAAGCTTTCTTT; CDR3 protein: CASSPSGRGPNTEAFF
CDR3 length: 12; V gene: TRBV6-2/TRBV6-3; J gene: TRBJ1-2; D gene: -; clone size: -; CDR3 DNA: TGTGCCAGCAGTTCGGACGGCTATGGCTACACCTTC; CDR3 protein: CASSSDGYGYTF
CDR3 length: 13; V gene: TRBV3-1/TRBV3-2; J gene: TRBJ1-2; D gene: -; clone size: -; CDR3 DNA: TGTGCCAGCAGCCAAGAAGGGGGGCATGGCTACACCTTC; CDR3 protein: CASSQEGGHGYTF
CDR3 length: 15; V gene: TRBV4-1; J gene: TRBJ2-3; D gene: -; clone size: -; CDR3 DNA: TGCGCCAGCAGCCAAGAGGCGGCGAGCACAGATACGCAGTATTTT; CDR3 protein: CASSQEAASTDTQYF
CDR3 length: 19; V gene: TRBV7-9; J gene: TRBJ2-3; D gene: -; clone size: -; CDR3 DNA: TGTGCCAGCAGCTTATACTACTTCTCTAGCGACCCCCTCACAGATACGCAGTATTTT; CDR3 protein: CASSLYYFSSDPLTDTQYF
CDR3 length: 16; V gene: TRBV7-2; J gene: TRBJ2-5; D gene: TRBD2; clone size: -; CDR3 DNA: TGTGCCAGCAGCTTAGAGATAGCGGGGGCCGGGGAAACCCAGTACTTC; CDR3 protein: CASSLEIAGAGETQYF
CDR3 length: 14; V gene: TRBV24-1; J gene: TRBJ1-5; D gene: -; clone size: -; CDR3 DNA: TGTGCCACGCAATCAGCAGGAGTCAATCAGCCCCAGCATTTT; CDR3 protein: CATQSAGVNQPQHF
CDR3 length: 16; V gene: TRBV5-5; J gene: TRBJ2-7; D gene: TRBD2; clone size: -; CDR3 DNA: TGTGCCAGCAGCCCGGAGGGTACTAGCGGGGGTCACGAGCAGTACTTC; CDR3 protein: CASSPEGTSGGHEQYF
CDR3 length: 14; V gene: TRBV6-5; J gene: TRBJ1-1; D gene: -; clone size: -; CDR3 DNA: TGTGCCAGCAGCCGGGGGCAGGGAAACACTGAAGCTTTCTTT; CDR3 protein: CASSRGQGNTEAFF
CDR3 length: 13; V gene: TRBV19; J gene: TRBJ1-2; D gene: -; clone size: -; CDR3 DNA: TGTGCCAGTAGGCCCGGGGCCAACTATGGCTACACCTTC; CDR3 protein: CASRPGANYGYTF
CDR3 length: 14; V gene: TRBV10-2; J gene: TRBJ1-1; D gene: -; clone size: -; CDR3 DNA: TGCGCCAGCATCACTGGCGGGTTGGACACTGAAGCTTTCTTT; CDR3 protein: CASITGGLDTEAFF
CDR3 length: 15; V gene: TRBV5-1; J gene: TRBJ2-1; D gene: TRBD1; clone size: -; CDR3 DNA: TGCGCCAGCCGCCGGACCGGGACAGGGGGCGATGAGCAGTTCTTC; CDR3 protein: CASRRTGTGGDEQFF
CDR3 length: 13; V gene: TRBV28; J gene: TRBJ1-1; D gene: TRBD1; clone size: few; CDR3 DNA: TGTGCCAGCAGTTTTTTAAACAGGGGGCAGGCTTTCTTT; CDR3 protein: CASSFLNRGQAFF
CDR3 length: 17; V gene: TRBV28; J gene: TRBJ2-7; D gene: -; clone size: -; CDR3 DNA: TGTGCCAGCAGTCTCCATACCCCACCGGGACTCCAGTACGAGCAGTACTTC; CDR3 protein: CASSLHTPPGLQYEQYF
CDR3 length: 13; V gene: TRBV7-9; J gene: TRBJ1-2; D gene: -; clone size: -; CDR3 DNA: TGTGCCAGCAGCCCTGCAAGAATTTATGGCTACACCTTC; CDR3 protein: CASSPARIYGYTF
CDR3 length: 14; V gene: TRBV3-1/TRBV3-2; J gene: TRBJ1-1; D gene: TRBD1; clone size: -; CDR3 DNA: TGTGCCAGCAGCCAACCAGGGGGCTGGACTGAAGCTTTCTTT; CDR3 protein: CASSQPGGWTEAFF
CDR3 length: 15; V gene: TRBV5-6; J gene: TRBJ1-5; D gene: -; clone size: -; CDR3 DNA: TGTGCCAGCAGCGCCCGCGGGGGAAGCAATCAGCCCCAGCATTTT; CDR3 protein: CASSARGGSNQPQHF
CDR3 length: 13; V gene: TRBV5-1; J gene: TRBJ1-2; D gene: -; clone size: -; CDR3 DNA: TGCGCCAGCAGCTTGGAAACTAACTATGGCTACACCTTC; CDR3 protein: CASSLETNYGYTF
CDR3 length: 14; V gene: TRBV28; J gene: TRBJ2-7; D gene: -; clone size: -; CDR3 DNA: TGTGCCAGCACCCGGATGGGGGGATTGTACGAGCAGTACTTC; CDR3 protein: CASTRMGGLYEQYF
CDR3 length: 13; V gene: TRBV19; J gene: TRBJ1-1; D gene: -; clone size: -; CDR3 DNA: TGTGCCACCCAAGGAGAGGTACACACTGAAGCTTTCTTT; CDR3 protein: CATQGEVHTEAFF
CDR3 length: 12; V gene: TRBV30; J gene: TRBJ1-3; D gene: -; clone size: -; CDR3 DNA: TGTGCCTGGAGCCGAGCTGGAAACACCATATATTTT; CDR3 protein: CAWSRAGNTIYF
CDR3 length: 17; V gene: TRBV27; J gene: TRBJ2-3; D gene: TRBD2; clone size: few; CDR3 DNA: TGTGCCAGCAGTACAACGACTAGCGGGAGGCCCACAGATACGCAGTATTTT; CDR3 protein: CASSTTTSGRPTDTQYF
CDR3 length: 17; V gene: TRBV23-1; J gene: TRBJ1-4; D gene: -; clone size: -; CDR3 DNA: TGCGCCAGCAGTCAACCGACTCCCTGGGGGGATAATGAAAAACTGTTTTTT; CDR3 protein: CASSQPTPWGDNEKLFF
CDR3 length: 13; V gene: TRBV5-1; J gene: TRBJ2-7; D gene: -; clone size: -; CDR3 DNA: TGCGCCAGCAGCCCGGAAGGGGCCTACGAGCAGTACTTC; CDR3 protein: CASSPEGAYEQYF
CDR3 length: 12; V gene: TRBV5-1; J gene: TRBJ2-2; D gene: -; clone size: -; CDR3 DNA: TGCGCCAGCTTAGGGGCAACCGGGGAGCTGTTTTTT; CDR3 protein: CASLGATGELFF
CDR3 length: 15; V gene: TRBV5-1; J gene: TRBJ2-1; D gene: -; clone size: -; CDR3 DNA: TGCGCCAGCAGCCTCCGCGGCGAGTCCTACAATGAGCAGTTCTTC; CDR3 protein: CASSLRGESYNEQFF
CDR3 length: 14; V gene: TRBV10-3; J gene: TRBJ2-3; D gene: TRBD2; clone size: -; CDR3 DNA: TGTGCCATCAGTGCTCAGCGGGAGCCAGATACGCAGTATTTT; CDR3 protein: CAISAQREPDTQYF
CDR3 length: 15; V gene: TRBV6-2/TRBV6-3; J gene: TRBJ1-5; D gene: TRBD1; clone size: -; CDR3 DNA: TGTGCCAGCAGCCCCCGGAGGGACAGGAGTCAGCCCCAGCATTTT; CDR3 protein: CASSPRRDRSQPQHF
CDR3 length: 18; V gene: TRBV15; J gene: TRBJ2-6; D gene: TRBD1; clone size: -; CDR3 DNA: TGTGCCACCAGCATCAGACAGGGGGCTCTCTCTGGGGCCAACGTCCTGACTTTC; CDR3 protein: CATSIRQGALSGANVLTF
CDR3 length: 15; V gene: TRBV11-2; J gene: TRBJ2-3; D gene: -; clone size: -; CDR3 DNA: TGTGCCAGCAGCTCGACGTTGGTCGGCACAGATACGCAGTATTTT; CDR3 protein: CASSSTLVGTDTQYF
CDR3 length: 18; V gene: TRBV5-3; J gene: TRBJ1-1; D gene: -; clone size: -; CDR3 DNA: TGTGCCAGAAGCTTGAAGGGGCTAACTAAAACCATGAACACTGAAGCTTTCTTT; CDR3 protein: CARSLKGLTKTMNTEAFF
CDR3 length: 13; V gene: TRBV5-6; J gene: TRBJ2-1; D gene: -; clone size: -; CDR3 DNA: TGTGCCAGCAGCTTGGGGGTGGGCAATGAGCAGTTCTTC; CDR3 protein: CASSLGVGNEQFF
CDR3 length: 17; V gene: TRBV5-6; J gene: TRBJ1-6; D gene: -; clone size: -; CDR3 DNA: TGTGCCAGCAGCTTTTGGGATCGCCCAGACGATAATTCACCCCTCCACTTT; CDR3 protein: CASSFWDRPDDNSPLHF
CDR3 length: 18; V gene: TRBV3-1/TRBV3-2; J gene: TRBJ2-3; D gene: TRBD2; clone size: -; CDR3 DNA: TGTGCCAGCAGCCAAGTTGGAACTAGCGGGAGTAGCACAGATACGCAGTATTTT; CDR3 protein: CASSQVGTSGSSTDTQYF
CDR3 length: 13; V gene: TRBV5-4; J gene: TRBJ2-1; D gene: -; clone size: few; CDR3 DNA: TGTGCCAGCAGCTTGGGCTCCTACAATGAGCAGTTCTTC; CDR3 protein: CASSLGSYNEQFF
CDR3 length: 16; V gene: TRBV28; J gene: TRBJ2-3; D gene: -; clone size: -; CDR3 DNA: TGTGCCAGCAGTTTAGTAGGGGGTAAGGTCACAGATACGCAGTATTTT; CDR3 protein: CASSLVGGKVTDTQYF
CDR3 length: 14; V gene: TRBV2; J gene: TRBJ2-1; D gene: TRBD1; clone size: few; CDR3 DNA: TGTGCCAGCAGTAGACAGGGTATGGGGAATGAGCAGTTCTTC; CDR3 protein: CASSRQGMGNEQFF
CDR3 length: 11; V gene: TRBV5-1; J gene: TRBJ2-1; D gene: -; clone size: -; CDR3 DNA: TGCGCCAGCAGCTTGGGCAATGAGCAGTTCTTC; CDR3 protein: CASSLGNEQFF
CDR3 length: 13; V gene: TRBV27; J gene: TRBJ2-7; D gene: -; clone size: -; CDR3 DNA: TGTGCCAGCAGTTTTGGGTCCGCCTACGAGCAGTACTTC; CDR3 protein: CASSFGSAYEQYF
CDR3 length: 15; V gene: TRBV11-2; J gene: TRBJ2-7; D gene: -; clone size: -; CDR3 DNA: TGTGCCAGCAGCTTAGTTTTTACTGGGGGGTACGAGCAGTACTTC; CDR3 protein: CASSLVFTGGYEQYF
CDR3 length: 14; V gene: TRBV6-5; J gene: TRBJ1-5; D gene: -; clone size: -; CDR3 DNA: TGTGCCAGCAAAGGGGGAATTATTGGCCAGCCCCAGCATTTT; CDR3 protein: CASKGGIIGQPQHF
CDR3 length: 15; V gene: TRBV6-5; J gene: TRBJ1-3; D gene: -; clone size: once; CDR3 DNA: TGTGCCAGCAGTCCCGACGGAAGCTCTGGAAACACCATATATTTT; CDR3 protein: CASSPDGSSGNTIYF
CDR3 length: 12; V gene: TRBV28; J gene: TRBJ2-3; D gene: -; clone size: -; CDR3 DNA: TGTGCCAGCAGTGGATGGGGAGATACGCAGTATTTT; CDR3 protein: CASSGWGDTQYF
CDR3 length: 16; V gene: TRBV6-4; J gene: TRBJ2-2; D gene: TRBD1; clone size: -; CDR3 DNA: TGTGCCAGCACTAAGGACAGGAGCCTTGTCACCGGGGAGCTGTTTTTT; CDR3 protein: CASTKDRSLVTGELFF
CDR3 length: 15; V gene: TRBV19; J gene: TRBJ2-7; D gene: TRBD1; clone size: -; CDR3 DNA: TGTGCCAGTAGTATACAGGGACAGGGCTCCTACGAGCAGTACTTC; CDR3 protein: CASSIQGQGSYEQYF
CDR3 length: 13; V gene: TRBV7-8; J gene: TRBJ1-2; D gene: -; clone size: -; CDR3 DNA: TGTGCCAGCAGCCGGCTTACGAACTATGGCTACACCTTC; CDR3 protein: CASSRLTNYGYTF